This is a list of T cell receptor beta chains from one sample in a study of T-cell reconstitution after alpha-beta-depleted transplantation in children. MiXCR was run by TCRdb on the PCR reads, yielding one entry per CDR3 protein. This repertoire shows 500,000 to 750,000 distinct CDR3 sequences, 25% to 30% found once; its top ten account for around a third. The source material was PBMCs, sampled before TCRalphabeta/CD19-depleted stem cell transplant. All receptors come from a boy in the first two years of life with Wiskott-Aldrich syndrome, due to receive a stem cell transplant. Both conserved end residues are part of each CDR3.

>13|TRBV12-3/TRBV12-4
CASSFGAADGYTF
>13|TRBV7-7
CASMGGAGETQYF
>14|TRBV4-1
CASSQPGTHDGQFF
>13|TRBV12-3/TRBV12-4
CASTRGVRQPQHF
>13|TRBV7-2
CASSLNLLEPQHF
>13|TRBV6-4
CASMGLAGGELFF
>15|TRBV29-1
CSVALAGVGSGTQYF
>13|TRBV12-3/TRBV12-4
CASKGEGYNEQFF
>12|TRBV29-1
CSVEEGPTEAFF
>15|TRBV7-2
CASSPDRGLWETQYF
>14|TRBV7-2
CASSLRWEGETQYF
>14|TRBV20-1
CSARGAGEVGELFF
>16|TRBV7-9
CASSETSGSRLYEQYF
>15|TRBV4-1
CASSQKDRVSYEQYF
>15|TRBV7-9
CASSPSLGYMREQYF